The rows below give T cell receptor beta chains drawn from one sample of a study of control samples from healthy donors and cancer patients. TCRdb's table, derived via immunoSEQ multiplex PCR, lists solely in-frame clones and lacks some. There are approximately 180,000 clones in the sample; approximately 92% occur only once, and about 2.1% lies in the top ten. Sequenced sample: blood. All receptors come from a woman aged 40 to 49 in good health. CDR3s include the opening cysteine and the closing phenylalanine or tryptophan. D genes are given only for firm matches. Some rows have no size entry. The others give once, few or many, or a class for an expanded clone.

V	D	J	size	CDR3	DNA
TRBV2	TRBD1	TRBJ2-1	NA	CASSLQGSSYNEQFF	TGTGCCAGCAGTTTACAGGGGAGCTCCTACAATGAGCAGTTCTTC
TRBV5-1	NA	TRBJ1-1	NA	CATKPGTGSRNTEAFF	TGCGCCACCAAACCCGGAACAGGGTCCAGGAACACTGAAGCTTTCTTT
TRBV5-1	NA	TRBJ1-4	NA	CASSPYPQGLGEKLFF	TGCGCCAGCAGTCCCTACCCTCAGGGACTCGGGGAAAAACTGTTTTTT
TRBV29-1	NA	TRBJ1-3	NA	CSVRTGSSGNTIYF	TGCAGCGTCAGAACAGGGAGCTCTGGAAACACCATATATTTT
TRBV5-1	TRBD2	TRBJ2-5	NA	CASSLASGGETQYF	TGCGCCAGCAGCTTGGCTAGCGGGGGAGAGACCCAGTACTTC
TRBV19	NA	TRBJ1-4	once	CASSRGQLTTNEKLFF	TGTGCCAGTAGCCGCGGGCAGTTAACAACTAATGAAAAACTGTTTTTT
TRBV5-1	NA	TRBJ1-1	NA	CASSNEGGFTEAFF	TGCGCCAGCAGCAATGAGGGGGGTTTCACTGAAGCTTTCTTT
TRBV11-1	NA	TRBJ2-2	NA	CASSLGTLAAGELFF	TGTGCCAGCAGCTTAGGGACATTGGCCGCCGGGGAGCTGTTTTTT
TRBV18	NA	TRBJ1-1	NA	CASSPGGADSEAFF	TGTGCCAGCTCACCGGGGGGGGCGGACTCTGAAGCTTTCTTT
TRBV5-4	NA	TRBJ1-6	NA	CASSIEGGNSPLHF	TGTGCCAGCAGCATTGAAGGGGGGAATTCACCCCTCCACTTT
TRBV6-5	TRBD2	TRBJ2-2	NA	CASMLAGSTGELFF	TGTGCCAGCATGCTAGCGGGATCCACCGGGGAGCTGTTTTTT
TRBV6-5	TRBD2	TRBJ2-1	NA	CASSYSTSGGLGEQFF	TGTGCCAGCAGTTACTCGACTAGCGGGGGGCTGGGTGAGCAGTTCTTC
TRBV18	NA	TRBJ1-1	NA	CASSGALNTEAFF	TGTGCCAGCTCGGGGGCTTTGAACACTGAAGCTTTCTTT
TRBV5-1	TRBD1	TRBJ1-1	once	CASMTGGAGDTEAFF	TGCGCCAGTATGACAGGGGGCGCAGGGGACACTGAAGCTTTCTTT
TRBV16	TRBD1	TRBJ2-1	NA	CASSRDRGSYNEQFF	TGTGCCAGCAGCCGGGACAGGGGGTCCTACAATGAGCAGTTCTTC
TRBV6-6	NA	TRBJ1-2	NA	CASSQANTNYGYTF	TGTGCCAGCAGTCAGGCCAATACTAACTATGGCTACACCTTC
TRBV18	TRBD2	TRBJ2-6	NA	CASSSAGVVSGANVLTF	TGTGCCAGCTCATCGGCGGGGGTCGTCTCTGGGGCCAACGTCCTGACTTTC
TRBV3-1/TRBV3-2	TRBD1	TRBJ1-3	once	CASSQAQGLSRNTIYF	TGTGCCAGCAGCCAAGCACAGGGGCTATCTAGAAACACCATATATTTT
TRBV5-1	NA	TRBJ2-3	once	CASSLPSSTDTQYF	TGCGCCAGCAGCTTGCCCTCTAGCACAGATACGCAGTATTTT
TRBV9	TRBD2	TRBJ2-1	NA	CASSTGGGYNEQFF	TGTGCCAGCAGCACCGGCGGGGGGTACAATGAGCAGTTCTTC
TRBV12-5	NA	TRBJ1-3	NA	CASGPGQTLGNTIYF	TGTGCTAGTGGTCCCGGACAGACCCTCGGAAACACCATATATTTT
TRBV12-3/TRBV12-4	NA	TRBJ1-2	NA	CASNNGRAGGYTF	TGTGCCAGCAATAATGGCAGGGCTGGTGGCTACACCTTC
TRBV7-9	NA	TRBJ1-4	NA	CASSSPPRPNEKLFF	TGTGCCAGCAGCTCACCCCCCAGACCGAATGAAAAACTGTTTTTT
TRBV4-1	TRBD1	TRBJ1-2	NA	CASSQVGTGRDSGYTF	TGCGCCAGCAGCCAAGTGGGGACAGGCAGGGACTCAGGCTACACCTTC